The text below deals with one T cell receptor beta chain. Its antigen remains unknown. These data come from a study of Graves' ophthalmopathy and Graves' hyperthyroidism. Hyperthyroidism showing no ophthalmopathy within 18 months of follow-up was stable. Hyperthyroidism patients, all newly diagnosed, had under 2 months' duration and ages of 18 to 65. The TCR beta CDR3 regions underwent amplification from RNA transcripts. Second-round multiplex PCR followed a first-round RT-PCR using HTBI primers. TCRdb itself ran the multiplex PCR reads through MiXCR, one entry per CDR3 protein. Among a few hundred thousand distinct CDR3 sequences listed, 15% to 20% were seen once. The study, taken as a whole, reports: In blood, most expanded thyroid clonotypes above 0.001 frequency were also detected. Using a 13-signature model, the authors split ophthalmopathy from stable hyperthyroidism, with roughly 90% sensitivity and 81.08% specificity.

V lost 3 bases and J lost 6, with 9 bases in between. The CDR3 contains 12 residues. CDR1 is MNHEY and CDR2 is SVGAGI in the germline V gene. This TCR was recovered from an adult woman with stable Graves' hyperthyroidism. Input material: peripheral blood. This rearrangement joins TRBV6-5 to TRBJ2-7, with no clear D. CDR3 sequence: CASSYSSSEQYF. The CDR3 region has the DNA TGTGCCAGCAGTTATTCAAGTTCCGAGCAGTACTTC.